This TCR beta chain was observed in a study of T cell responses to AZD1222 COVID-19 vaccine. Study summary: Both about-4-week and about-12-week second-dose recipients were combined. Findings and caveats of the study: Across the whole spike, CD4 TCRs peaked at regions 160-218 and 743-854.

The V end lost 5 bases, the J end lost 7 bases, and 20 bases lay between the germline ends. Germline V gene lookup returns CDR1 SGHTA and CDR2 FQGNSA. The CDR3 has 15 amino acids. A single count supports this clone. Its specificity is not known. Clones were read by immunoSEQ multiplex PCR, and TCRdb kept only the in-frame ones, dropping some. The sample records under 150,000 clones, about 90% being singletons. This chain links TRBV7-2 with TRBJ2-5, with D possibly called TRBD1 or TRBD2 (5 bases each). Material: peripheral blood, obtained on day 0 of AZD1222 vaccination. The receptor's source is an adult in good health. The CDR3, as DNA: TGTGCCAGCAGCCGCAATACCGGGACCGTAGGGACCCAGTACTTC. Translated, it gives CASSRNTGTVGTQYF. The entire variable domain, with the rest obtained from reference TRBV7-2 and TRBJ2-5, is as follows: GAGVSQSPSNKVTEKGKDVELRCDPISGHTALYWYRQSLGQGLEFLIYFQGNSAPDKSGLPSDRFSAERTGGSVSTLTIQRTQQEDSAVYLCASSRNTGTVGTQYFGPGTRLLVL.